The source of this T cell receptor beta chain is a study of T cells in women clearing cervical HPV infection (dated by TCRdb to 2016 to 2019). Broadly, across the study: Cases were roughly 24 women with histologically confirmed HPV16-related CIN3 or worse, including 2 invasive cancers. Controls were more than 20 women whose single incident HPV16 infection cleared within 12 months without precancer or cancer developing. Blood from cases was collected at the visit at which the lesion was first identified, whereas blood from controls was collected once infection was no longer detected. Among cases, blood sampling occurred a median of about 150 days after lesion detection, with an interquartile range of roughly 90 to 200 days. Since only a few of the women had HLA typing available, the possibility that HLA type was acting as a confounder could not be ruled out. An exploratory proof-of-principle case-control study, nested within the Guanacaste HPV Natural History Study in Costa Rica, was conducted to compare TCR repertoires across cervical HPV16 outcomes. Cases were matched to controls by age within five years and by the year the sample was collected. Cases had a median age of almost 35 years and controls had a median age of 38, with no significant differences in baseline characteristics. In the parent cohort, around 9,800 women aged 18 or older were enrolled in Guanacaste, Costa Rica, during about 1993 to 1995 and then followed for under nine years. As quality controls, five blinded duplicates were added to each group, bringing the total to roughly 60 samples made up of 50 or so participants and 10 or so replicates. The study at large found these results: Significantly higher TCR repertoire richness was observed in CIN3+ cases than in controls across sequencing depths, whereas no difference in evenness was found. Cases were distinguished from controls with an estimated AUC of 0.65 to 0.85 by random forest classifiers combining richness and V gene abundances. Whether associations preceded infection or resulted from infection could not be shown with the cross-sectional design, and effector/memory subsets and HPV-specific T cells were not isolated. Because the number of T cells in each sample was unknown, differences in richness could reflect differing T-cell content rather than repertoire biology. Cases had lower TRBV6-7 relative abundance than controls (about 0.1% versus 0.15%; Bonferroni P = 0.0008).

Notes on this clone: Its recognized antigen is unknown. The read stops 3 residues short of the end of the CDR3; the missing end is completed from the germline J gene.

The CDR3, cysteine through phenylalanine, is 15 amino acids long. Shown are 36 bases from within the CDR3, in frame from base 1. Trimming at the junction amounts to 1 base on V and 2 bases on J, and the germline ends lie 8 bases apart. CDR1 and CDR2 are read off the germline V gene as SGHTA and FQGTGA. Using the immunoSEQ assay, multiplex PCR amplified TCR beta CDR3 regions from an average of approximately 1,100 ng of genomic DNA per sample. Primer bias was corrected in the assay by using a complete synthetic TCR repertoire to establish an amplification baseline. Amplicons were sequenced on the Illumina platform. The authors' analysis ran thus. Sequence errors were corrected by clustering with frequency ratios and a modified nearest-neighbor algorithm, and the sequences were then analyzed in the immunoSEQ Analyzer using IMGT gene definitions. TCR richness and evenness were averaged over 20 rarefaction repeats at each rarefaction depth, excluding samples with fewer sequences than the depth. Wilcoxon rank sum tests with FDR correction were used to compare relative abundances of V, D and J genes between the groups. In the blinded duplicates, the intraclass correlation was 90% to 97% for TCR richness and averaged around 78% across 66 gene segments. TCRdb obtained this table from immuneACCESS and retained in-frame rearrangements with V and J assigned. These tables miss some clones; where compared with another copy, unresolved V genes account for less than half of the shortfall, and the remainder is unexplained. The V and J calls and clone size were taken over from that table, and D and trimming were inferred from the DNA. Per the sample table, the count is more than 20,000 clones. Jointly, the top ten make up more than 9% of the sample.

Every participant had a single incident cervical HPV16 infection, and prevalent HPV16 infections were excluded. Cervical HPV DNA was detected with MY09/MY11 PCR, and genotyping was done with dot-blot hybridization. Fifteen mL of heparinized blood were centrifuged, and the buffy coat was split into aliquots, frozen at -30 degrees C, and then kept at -80 degrees C. Genomic DNA was extracted from buffy coat specimens using QIAGEN kits. This chain joins TRBV7-3 to TRBJ2-2; no D gene is confidently identified. The sequencing input was blood buffy coat. The receptor was isolated from a woman between 18 and 69 years old with a cervical HPV16 infection that either progressed to CIN3+ or cleared (not recorded which). The DNA read from the CDR3 is TGTGCCAGCAGCTTAAACTCGCCCAACACCGGGGAG. This gives the protein CASSLNSPNTGE. In full, the CDR3 reads CASSLNSPNTGELFF.